The 32 T cell receptor beta chains listed next were all sequenced from one sample in a study of cytomegalovirus exposure and HLA in healthy donors. Using immunoSEQ multiplex PCR, the repertoire was profiled, and TCRdb retains in-frame clones only, with some absent. Here the sample spans some 61,000 clones, 95% to 97% being singletons. Sequenced input: PBMCs. The receptors stem from a woman under 30 in good health and CMV-seropositive.

The chain employs TRBV7-3 and TRBJ2-2; 8 nucleotides align to TRBD1. J lost 7 bases, V lost 6 bases, and 7 bases had no gene match. The CDR3 spans 14 residues. Germline CDR1 and CDR2: SGHTA and FQGTGA. CDR3 DNA: TGTGCCAGCAGTTCGGACAGGGCCGGCGGGGAGCTGTTTTTT. Translated: CASSSDRAGGELFF.

The V and J genes are TRBV5-1 and TRBJ2-5; 8 bases are a match to TRBD2. CDR3 length: 15 residues. The junction had 7 bases not matched to a gene; V was cut back by 1 base and J by 5 bases. Germline V CDR1 and CDR2: SGHRS, YFSETQ. CDR3 in amino acids: CASSLPGTSFETQYF. CDR3 in DNA: TGCGCCAGCAGCTTGCCCGGGACTAGTTTTGAGACCCAGTACTTC.

This sequence joins TRBV9 and TRBJ2-1; 10 bases align to TRBD2. The trim removed 3 bases at V and 2 bases at J, leaving 5 bases unmatched. Germline CDR1 and CDR2: SGDLS and YYNGEE. The CDR3 is 16 amino acids. CDR3 amino acids: CASSARTSGTYNEQFF. DNA for the CDR3: TGTGCCAGCAGCGCTAGGACTAGCGGAACCTACAATGAGCAGTTCTTC.

In its sample, this clone was seen once. The chain couples TRBV27 to TRBJ2-1, with D uncertain. CDR1 and CDR2 (germline): MNHEY, SMNVEV (reference sequence). The V gene lost 4 bases and the J gene lost 2 bases, with 12 bases spanning the gap. CDR3 length equals 15 residues. The CDR3 here is CASSSEIVTYNEQFF. CDR3 in DNA: TGTGCCAGCAGTTCCGAGATAGTAACCTACAATGAGCAGTTCTTC.

The chain recombines TRBV5-1 with TRBJ2-2; 8 bases align to TRBD2. After removal of 4 bases from V and 6 bases from J, the junction contained 14 bases not matched to a gene. The CDR3 runs to 17 residues. Germline lookup yields CDR1 SGHRS and CDR2 YFSETQ. CDR3 region: CASSIGLAIRGAGELFF. The CDR3 nucleotides are TGCGCCAGCAGCATAGGACTAGCTATACGGGGAGCCGGGGAGCTGTTTTTT.

The chain has TRBV7-3 and TRBJ2-3; the D gene is possibly TRBD2 (7 bases). Germline loops: CDR1 SGHTA, CDR2 FQGTGA. The CDR3 totals 11 residues. V lost 5 bases, J lost 11 bases, and 11 bases lay in between. The chain's CDR3 is CASSQGGGQYF. The CDR3 DNA follows: TGTGCCAGCAGCCAAGGGGGGGGGCAGTATTTT.

The chain is built from TRBV7-9 and TRBJ2-3; D might be TRBD1 (8 bases). The ends were cut back, 5 bases at V and 1 base at J, with 16 bases in the middle. In germline, CDR1 is SEHNR, CDR2 FQNEAQ (reference sequence). This CDR3 spans 16 amino acids. CDR3 coding DNA: TGTGCCAGCAGCCCTTACAGGGGGGGGCGCACAGATACGCAGTATTTT. This translates into CASSPYRGGRTDTQYF.

This chain connects TRBV19 to TRBJ2-1; 10 bases line up with TRBD2. Germline assignment: CDR1 LNHDA and CDR2 SQIVND (reference sequence). J was trimmed by 3 bases and V by 3 bases; bases with no gene match: 20. The length of the CDR3 is 21 residues. As DNA, the CDR3 is TGTGCCAGTAGTATCTCCGCGGTTGTAACAGCGGGAGGGGCGCACTACAATGAGCAGTTCTTC. This codes for CASSISAVVTAGGAHYNEQFF.

V usage is TRBV4-2 and J usage is TRBJ2-1; the match to TRBD2 covers 14 bases. Germline V CDR1 and CDR2: LGHNA, YNFKEQ. The ends lost 0 bases at V and 8 bases at J; junction bases unmatched: 3. This CDR3 contains 16 residues. The CDR3 DNA is TGTGCCAGCAGCCAAGATGGGACTAGCGGGAGCTATGAGCAGTTCTTC. Translating it yields CASSQDGTSGSYEQFF.

The chain has TRBV6-1 and TRBJ1-1; D gene uncertain. CDR3 length: 12 residues. V was shortened by 8 bases and J by 4 bases, with 11 bases between the two germline ends. Germline-derived CDR1 and CDR2 are MNHNS and SASEGT. The CDR3 protein is CASRTGLTEAFF. DNA for the CDR3: TGTGCCAGCCGGACTGGGCTCACTGAAGCTTTCTTT.

This clone appeared a single time. The chain carries TRBV2 and TRBJ2-3; 14 bases agree with TRBD2. The length of the CDR3 is 15 residues. The junction had 2 bases not matched to a gene; V was cut back by 6 bases and J by 3 bases. CDR1 and CDR2 from the germline V gene are SNHLY and FYNNEI. The CDR3 DNA is TGTGCCAGCAGGGGACTAGCGGGAGCGACAGATACGCAGTATTTT. This translates into CASRGLAGATDTQYF.

The chain combines TRBV4-2 with TRBJ1-2, with D perhaps TRBD1 (6 bases). The CDR3 loop spans 14 amino acids. Germline CDR1 LGHNA, CDR2 YNFKEQ. Trimming took 4 bases from V and 2 from J, leaving 11 bases between them. CDR3 sequence reads: CASSPSDSNYGYTF. As DNA, the CDR3 is TGTGCCAGCAGCCCGTCGGACAGCAACTATGGCTACACCTTC.

In this sample, this clone turned up once. This sequence joins TRBV28 and TRBJ1-5; D gene ambiguous. In germline, CDR1 is MDHEN, CDR2 SYDVKM. There are 14 residues in the CDR3. Trimming removed 1 base from V and 1 base from J, with 5 bases in between. The CDR3 DNA is TGTGCCAGCAGTTTATCGGTCAGCAATCAGCCCCAGCATTTT. It is translated as CASSLSVSNQPQHF.

The J gene is TRBJ1-2, the V gene TRBV25-1; TRBD1 matches at 9 bases. The CDR3 contains 15 residues. V dropped 4 bases and J dropped 6; count of bases not matched to a gene: 9. CDR1 is MGHDK, CDR2 SYGVNS, per germline. CDR3 sequence (DNA): TGTGCCAGCAGTGGATGGACAGGGGAGAGCAATGGCTACACCTTC. Translated: CASSGWTGESNGYTF.

The table lists this clone with a count of one. The V call is TRBV5-1, the J call TRBJ2-5; the D gene is possibly TRBD1 (6 bases). Deletions cut 2 bases from V and 2 bases from J, with 13 bases between. Germline CDR1 reads SGHRS; CDR2 reads YFSETQ. CDR3 length: 15 residues. CDR3 loop: CASSLARTAQETQYF. CDR3 nucleotides: TGCGCCAGCAGCTTAGCACGGACAGCTCAAGAGACCCAGTACTTC.

The chain uses TRBV4-1 and TRBJ2-7; weak D call: TRBD1 (7 bases). The length of the CDR3 is 15 residues. Germline assignment: CDR1 MGHRA and CDR2 YSYEKL. V lost 1 base to trimming and J lost 4 bases, with 14 bases between them. The CDR3: CASSQAQGGGYEQYF. The CDR3 bases are TGCGCCAGCAGCCAAGCCCAGGGGGGTGGGTACGAGCAGTACTTC.

This rearrangement joins TRBV7-3 to TRBJ1-2, with TRBD1 matching 8 bases. The CDR3 loop spans 13 amino acids. V was pared by 5 bases and J by 6 bases, with 5 bases of the junction left unmatched. The germline V gene encodes CDR1 SGHTA and CDR2 FQGTGA. The CDR3 region is CASSTHRGDGYTF. The CDR3 DNA follows: TGTGCCAGCAGCACTCACAGGGGGGATGGCTACACCTTC.

The rearrangement joins TRBV7-6 to TRBJ2-7; 7 bases line up with TRBD1. The CDR3 runs to 15 residues. V lost 1 base and J lost 5; bases outside the gene matches: 8. Germline CDR1 is SGHVS and CDR2 is FNYEAQ. The CDR3 region has the DNA TGTGCCAGCAGCTTAGGGGAACAGGGGAGAAACGAGCAGTACTTC. Protein: CASSLGEQGRNEQYF.

This rearrangement joins TRBV18 to TRBJ2-7; 8 positions agree with TRBD2. The CDR3 extends over 15 amino acids. The germline V gene encodes CDR1 KGHSH and CDR2 LQKENI. V shed 6 bases and J 4 bases; nucleotides not matched to a gene: 11. This chain's CDR3 is CASSLRLAKRYEQYF. DNA for the CDR3: TGTGCCAGCTCCCTCAGACTAGCGAAAAGATACGAGCAGTACTTC.

This rearrangement joins TRBV15 to TRBJ1-5; no clear D gene. The germline gives CDR1 LNHNV, CDR2 YYDKDF (reference sequence). This CDR3 has 14 residues. V shed 5 bases and J shed 0 bases, with 8 bases lying between them. The CDR3 nucleotides read TGTGCCACCAGCGGTTCAGGTAGCAATCAGCCCCAGCATTTT. Protein product: CATSGSGSNQPQHF.

V is TRBV6-5 and J is TRBJ1-1, with a possible D match to TRBD1 (5 bases). Trimming pared 0 bases from V and 4 bases from J, leaving 15 bases between. Germline V gives CDR1 MNHEY, CDR2 SVGAGI. The CDR3 is made up of 16 amino acids. CDR3 nucleotide sequence: TGTGCCAGCAGTTACTCCTCCGGGTGGGGGGGCACTGAAGCTTTCTTT. Translated: CASSYSSGWGGTEAFF.

V gene TRBV9 combines with J gene TRBJ2-3; 10 bases fit TRBD2. The germline gives CDR1 SGDLS, CDR2 YYNGEE. The CDR3 length is 16 residues. J lost 3 bases, V lost 2 bases, and 6 bases had no gene match. The CDR3 protein is CASSVRAGGITDTQYF. The CDR3, as DNA: TGTGCCAGCAGCGTTAGAGCGGGAGGGATTACAGATACGCAGTATTTT.

This chain uses TRBV28 with TRBJ2-3; TRBD2 matches 11 bases. CDR3 length: 17 residues. V gave up 7 bases and J gave up 1 base; unmatched junction bases: 10. Germline lookup yields CDR1 MDHEN and CDR2 SYDVKM. The CDR3 here is CASTGLAEIPRTDTQYF. In DNA, the CDR3 is TGTGCCAGCACGGGACTAGCGGAGATACCCCGCACAGATACGCAGTATTTT. The variable domain in full, completed from reference TRBV28 and TRBJ2-3, reads DVKVTQSSRYLVKRTGEKVFLECVQDMDHENMFWYRQDPGLGLRLIYFSYDVKMKEKGDIPEGYSVSREKKERFSLILESASTNQTSMYLCASTGLAEIPRTDTQYFGPGTRLTVL.

The chain couples TRBV19 to TRBJ1-5; D is unresolved. V was shortened by 3 bases and J by 6 bases, with 12 bases between the two germline ends. CDR1 and CDR2 (germline): LNHDA, SQIVND (reference sequence). The CDR3 is 14 residues long. CDR3 loop: CASSIRTVVQPQHF. The CDR3 nucleotides are TGTGCCAGTAGTATTCGAACGGTGGTTCAGCCCCAGCATTTT. The variable domain in full, completed from reference TRBV19 and TRBJ1-5, reads DGGITQSPKYLFRKEGQNVTLSCEQNLNHDAMYWYRQDPGQGLRLIYYSQIVNDFQKGDIAEGYSVSREKKESFPLTVTSAQKNPTAFYLCASSIRTVVQPQHFGDGTRLSIL.

The rearrangement joins TRBV19 to TRBJ2-1; TRBD1 might be the D (5 bases). The CDR3 is 14 residues long. Trimming took off 7 bases at V and 4 bases at J, with 14 bases between the two ends. Germline V gene data show CDR1 as LNHDA and CDR2 as SQIVND (reference sequence). The CDR3 is CASTPPGQYNEQFF. DNA of the CDR3: TGTGCCAGTACCCCCCCAGGGCAATACAATGAGCAGTTCTTC. The whole variable domain, remainder taken from reference TRBV19 and TRBJ2-1, is DGGITQSPKYLFRKEGQNVTLSCEQNLNHDAMYWYRQDPGQGLRLIYYSQIVNDFQKGDIAEGYSVSREKKESFPLTVTSAQKNPTAFYLCASTPPGQYNEQFFGPGTRLTVL.

The chain couples TRBV28 to TRBJ1-6; D gene ambiguous. The CDR3 consists of 12 residues. Germline lookup yields CDR1 MDHEN and CDR2 SYDVKM. V was shortened by 7 bases and J by 9 bases, with 10 bases between the two germline ends. The CDR3 region has the DNA TGTGCCAGCACCTCGGTCGGTTCACCCCTCCACTTT. Protein product: CASTSVGSPLHF.

The V call is TRBV6-5, the J call TRBJ2-2; unclear D gene. CDR1 MNHEY and CDR2 SVGAGI come from the germline V gene. V lost 3 bases, J lost 6 bases, and 11 bases lay in between. The CDR3 has 14 amino acids. The CDR3 protein is CASSYGALAGELFF. CDR3 nucleotide sequence: TGTGCCAGCAGTTATGGAGCGCTGGCCGGGGAGCTGTTTTTT.

The rearrangement links TRBV9 to TRBJ2-1, with 11 positions matching TRBD2. The CDR3 sequence is 16 residues long. Germline V lookup: CDR1 SGDLS, CDR2 YYNGEE. V was clipped by 3 bases and J by 7 bases; unmatched bases: 9. This chain's CDR3 is CASSGKLAGVENEQFF. In DNA form, the CDR3 reads TGTGCCAGCAGCGGTAAACTAGCGGGAGTCGAGAATGAGCAGTTCTTC.

This chain uses TRBV7-9 with TRBJ2-3; 12 bases align to TRBD2. V lost 1 base to trimming and J lost 4 bases; unmatched junction nucleotides: 6. In germline, CDR1 is SEHNR, CDR2 FQNEAQ (reference sequence). This CDR3 region has 17 residues. CDR3 residues: CASSLGTSGIFADTQYF. In nucleotides, the CDR3 is TGTGCCAGCAGCTTAGGGACTAGCGGGATCTTCGCAGATACGCAGTATTTT.

The V and J genes are TRBV5-1 and TRBJ2-7; 8 nucleotides align to TRBD2. With 2 bases clipped from V and 4 bases from J, the junction kept 2 bases outside the gene matches. Per the germline V gene, CDR1 is SGHRS and CDR2 is YFSETQ. The CDR3 runs to 13 residues. The chain's CDR3 is CASSLAGVYEQYF. CDR3 bases: TGCGCCAGCAGCTTAGCGGGAGTTTACGAGCAGTACTTC.

The chain has TRBV28 and TRBJ2-7; 7 nucleotides agree with TRBD1. The CDR3 contains 15 residues. V gave up 4 bases and J gave up 1 base; unmatched junction bases: 7. Germline assignment: CDR1 MDHEN and CDR2 SYDVKM. The CDR3 nucleotides read TGTGCCAGCAGTTCATTCACGGGACAGTCCTACGAGCAGTACTTC. This codes for CASSSFTGQSYEQYF.

The chain couples TRBV7-3 to TRBJ1-1; 8 bases align to TRBD1. The CDR3 is 15 residues long. The germline CDR1 and CDR2 sequences are SGHTA and FQGTGA. V dropped 5 bases and J dropped 0; count of bases not matched to a gene: 5. The CDR3 loop is CASSQLTGVNTEAFF. The CDR3 DNA follows: TGTGCCAGCAGCCAACTGACAGGGGTGAACACTGAAGCTTTCTTT.